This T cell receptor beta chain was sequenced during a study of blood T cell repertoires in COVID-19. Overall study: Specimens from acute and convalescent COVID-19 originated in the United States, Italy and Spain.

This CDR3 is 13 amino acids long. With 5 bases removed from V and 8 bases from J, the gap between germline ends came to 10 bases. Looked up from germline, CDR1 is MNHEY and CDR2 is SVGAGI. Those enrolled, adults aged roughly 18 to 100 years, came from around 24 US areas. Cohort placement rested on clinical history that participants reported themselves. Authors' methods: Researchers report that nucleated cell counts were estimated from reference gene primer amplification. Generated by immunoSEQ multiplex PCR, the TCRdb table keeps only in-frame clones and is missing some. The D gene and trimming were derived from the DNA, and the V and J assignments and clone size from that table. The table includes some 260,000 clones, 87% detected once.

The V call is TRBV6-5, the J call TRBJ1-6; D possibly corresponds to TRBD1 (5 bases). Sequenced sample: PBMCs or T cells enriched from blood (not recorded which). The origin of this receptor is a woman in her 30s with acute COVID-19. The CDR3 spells CASSTLRDSPLHF. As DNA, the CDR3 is TGTGCCAGCAGTACACTCAGGGATTCACCCCTCCACTTT.